The present T cell receptor (beta chain) was sequenced within a study of blood T cell repertoires in COVID-19. Study context: Specimens from acute and convalescent COVID-19 originated in the United States, Italy and Spain. Sources were T cells, B-cell-depleted T cells, or PBMCs; the material itself was cDNA or gDNA.

CDR1 SNHLY and CDR2 FYNNEI come from the germline V gene. After removal of 3 bases from V and 3 bases from J, the junction contained 4 bases not matched to a gene. The CDR3 extends over 15 amino acids. As handled by the study authors: Estimates of nucleated cell counts were drawn from the amplification of reference gene primers. Only in-frame clones appear in the TCRdb table, and some are missing; sequencing was by immunoSEQ multiplex PCR. V and J calls plus clone size are reproduced from that table; the DNA served to infer D and trimming. The repertoire includes some 240,000 clones, roughly four fifths of them detected once, and roughly a tenth sits in the top ten.

The clonotype was recovered from a woman aged 80 or older with acute or convalescent COVID-19. Sequencing was done on a sample of peripheral blood. The chain combines TRBV2 with TRBJ1-3; 8 nucleotides match TRBD1. CDR3 DNA sequence: TGTGCCAGCAGTGACTCGGACAGGGTTGGAAACACCATATATTTT. As protein: CASSDSDRVGNTIYF.